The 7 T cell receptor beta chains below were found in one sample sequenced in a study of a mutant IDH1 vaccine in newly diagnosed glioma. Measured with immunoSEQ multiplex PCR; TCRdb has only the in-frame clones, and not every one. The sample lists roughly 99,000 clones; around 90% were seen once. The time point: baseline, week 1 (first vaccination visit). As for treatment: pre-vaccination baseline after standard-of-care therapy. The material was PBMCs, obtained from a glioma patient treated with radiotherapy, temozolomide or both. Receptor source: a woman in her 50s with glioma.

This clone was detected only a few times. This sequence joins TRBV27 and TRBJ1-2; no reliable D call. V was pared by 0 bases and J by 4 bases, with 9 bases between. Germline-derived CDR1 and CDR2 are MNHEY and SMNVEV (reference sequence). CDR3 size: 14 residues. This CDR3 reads CASSLSGGSYGYTF. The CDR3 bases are TGTGCCAGCAGTTTATCAGGAGGGAGCTATGGCTACACCTTC.

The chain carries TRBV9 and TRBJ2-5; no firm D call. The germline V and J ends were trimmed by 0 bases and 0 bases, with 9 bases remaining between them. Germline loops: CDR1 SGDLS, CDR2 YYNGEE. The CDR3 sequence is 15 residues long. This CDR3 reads CASSVAGSYQETQYF. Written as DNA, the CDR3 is TGTGCCAGCAGCGTAGCCGGGTCGTACCAAGAGACCCAGTACTTC.

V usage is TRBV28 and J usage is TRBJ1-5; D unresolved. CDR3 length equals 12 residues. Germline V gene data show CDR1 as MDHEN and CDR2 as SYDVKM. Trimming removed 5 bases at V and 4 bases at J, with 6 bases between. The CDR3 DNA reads TGTGCCAGCAGTCAACTTAATCAGCCCCAGCATTTT. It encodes CASSQLNQPQHF.

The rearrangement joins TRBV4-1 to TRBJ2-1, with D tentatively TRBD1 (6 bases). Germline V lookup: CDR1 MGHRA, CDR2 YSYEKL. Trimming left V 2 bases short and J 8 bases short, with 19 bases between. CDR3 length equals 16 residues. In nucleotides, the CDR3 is TGCGCCAGCAGCCAACCCTATAGGGGGAGTAGGGATGAGCAGTTCTTC. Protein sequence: CASSQPYRGSRDEQFF.

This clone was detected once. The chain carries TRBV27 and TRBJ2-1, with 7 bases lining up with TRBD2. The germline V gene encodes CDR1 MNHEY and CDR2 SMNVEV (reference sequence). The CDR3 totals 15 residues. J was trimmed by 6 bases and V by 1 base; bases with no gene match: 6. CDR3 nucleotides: TGTGCCAGCAGTTTATATCCCGGGAGGATCAATGAGCAGTTCTTC. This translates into CASSLYPGRINEQFF.

The CDR3 DNA is TGTGCCAGTAGCGACCGTTACTCTGGGGCCAACGTCCTGACTTTC. Its translation: CASSDRYSGANVLTF. This chain links TRBV19 with TRBJ2-6; D gene ambiguous. The V end was cut by 6 bases, the J end by 0 bases, with 9 bases between. The CDR3 length is 15 residues. The germline CDR1 and CDR2 sequences are LNHDA and SQIVND (reference sequence).

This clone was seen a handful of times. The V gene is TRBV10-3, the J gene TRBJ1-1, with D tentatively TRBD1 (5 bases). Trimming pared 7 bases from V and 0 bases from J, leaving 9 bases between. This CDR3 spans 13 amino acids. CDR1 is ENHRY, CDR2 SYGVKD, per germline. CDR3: CAINNRLNTEAFF. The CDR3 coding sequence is TGTGCCATCAACAACAGGTTGAACACTGAAGCTTTCTTT.